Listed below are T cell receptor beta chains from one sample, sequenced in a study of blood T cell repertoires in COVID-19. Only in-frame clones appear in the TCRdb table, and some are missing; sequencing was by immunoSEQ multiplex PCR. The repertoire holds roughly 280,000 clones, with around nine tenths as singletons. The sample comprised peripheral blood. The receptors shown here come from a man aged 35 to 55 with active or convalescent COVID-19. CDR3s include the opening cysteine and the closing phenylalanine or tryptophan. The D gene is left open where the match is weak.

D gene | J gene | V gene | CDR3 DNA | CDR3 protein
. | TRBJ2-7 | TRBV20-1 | TGCAGTGCTAGTGCGTCGGAGCGGGTTAACTACGAGCAGTACTTC | CSASASERVNYEQYF
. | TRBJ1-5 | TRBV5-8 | TGTGCCAGCACCTCCCGAACTTCATTTCTCCGTAGCAATCAGCCCCAGCATTTT | CASTSRTSFLRSNQPQHF
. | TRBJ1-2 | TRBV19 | TGTGCCAGTAGTATTAGCGGGGTTCCTGGCTACACCTTC | CASSISGVPGYTF
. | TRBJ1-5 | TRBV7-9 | TGTGCCAGCGGATCAGGGGCTCATAGCAATCAGCCCCAGCATTTT | CASGSGAHSNQPQHF
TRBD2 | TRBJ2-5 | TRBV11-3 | TGTGCCAGCAGCCTCAGCGGGGGGGAGGAGACCCAGTACTTC | CASSLSGGEETQYF
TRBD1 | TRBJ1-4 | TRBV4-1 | TGCGCCAGCAGCCTCGCGGACAGGGGAGAAAAACTGTTTTTT | CASSLADRGEKLFF
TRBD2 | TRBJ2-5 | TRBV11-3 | TGTGCCAGCAGCTTAAATTTCATAGCGGGAGAAGAGACCCAGTACTTC | CASSLNFIAGEETQYF
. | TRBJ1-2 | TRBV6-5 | TGTGCCAGCGGGAGGGCCGGGAGTGGCTACACCTTC | CASGRAGSGYTF
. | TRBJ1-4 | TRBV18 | TGTGCCAGCTCACCTCTCGGACAGCGTAATGAAAAACTGTTTTTT | CASSPLGQRNEKLFF
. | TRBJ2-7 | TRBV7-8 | TGTGCCAGCAGCTCAGCGTTCGGGAGCAGGTCCTACGAGCAGTACTTC | CASSSAFGSRSYEQYF
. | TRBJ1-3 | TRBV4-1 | TGCGCCAGCAGCCAAGTAATCACGCGAAGCTCTGGAAACACCATATATTTT | CASSQVITRSSGNTIYF
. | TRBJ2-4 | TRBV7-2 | TGTGCCAGCAGCTTTGGCGGGGTGGGAAACATTCAGTACTTC | CASSFGGVGNIQYF
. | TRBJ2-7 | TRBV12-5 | TGTGCTAGTGGTTTGCACCCAGGGGCCTCCTACGAGCAGTACTTC | CASGLHPGASYEQYF